The 5 T cell receptor beta chains in this list originate from one sample, sequenced in a study of blood T cell repertoires in COVID-19. Data came from immunoSEQ multiplex PCR; TCRdb stores just in-frame clones and leaves some out. The sample lists a few hundred thousand clones, 92% seen once, with approximately 17% in the top ten. The sample taken for sequencing was PBMCs or T cells enriched from blood (not recorded which). The receptors derive from a woman aged 25 to 39 who had recovered from COVID-19.

This clone was recorded once. This rearrangement joins TRBV28 to TRBJ1-3; 7 bases agree with TRBD1. The V segment lost 4 bases and the J segment 0 bases; nucleotides outside the gene matches: 6. The CDR3 extends over 16 amino acids. Germline loops: CDR1 MDHEN, CDR2 SYDVKM. This CDR3 reads CASSSQGTGSGNTIYF. As DNA, the CDR3 is TGTGCCAGCAGTTCACAGGGGACCGGCTCTGGAAACACCATATATTTT. The complete variable domain, with remaining parts taken from reference TRBV28 and TRBJ1-3, reads DVKVTQSSRYLVKRTGEKVFLECVQDMDHENMFWYRQDPGLGLRLIYFSYDVKMKEKGDIPEGYSVSREKKERFSLILESASTNQTSMYLCASSSQGTGSGNTIYFGEGSWLTVV.

This chain connects TRBV3-1 (or the pseudogene TRBV3-2) to TRBJ2-7; D might be TRBD1 (6 bases). Germline V gene data show CDR1 as LGHDT and CDR2 as YNNKEL (reference sequence). This CDR3 has 16 residues. The V end was cut by 4 bases, the J end by 6 bases, with 22 bases between. The CDR3 loop reads CASSRIAGGLGFEQYF. CDR3 bases: TGTGCCAGCAGCCGGATAGCTGGGGGCTTGGGGTTCGAGCAGTACTTC.

This sequence joins TRBV2 and TRBJ1-1; TRBD1 matches at 7 bases. The CDR3 spans 14 residues. V trimming: 6 bases; J trimming: 6 bases; junction bases outside the gene matches: 10. Germline CDR1 reads SNHLY; CDR2 reads FYNNEI. CDR3 region: CASRMGRQGSEAFF. Written as DNA, the CDR3 is TGTGCCAGCAGGATGGGGAGACAGGGCTCTGAAGCTTTCTTT.

This clone has only one observation. The chain recombines TRBV27 with TRBJ2-1, with 7 bases identical to TRBD1. Germline V gene sequence: CDR1 MNHEY, CDR2 SMNVEV (reference sequence). V dropped 8 bases and J dropped 8; count of bases not matched to a gene: 6. The CDR3 extends over 12 amino acids. The CDR3: CASARTGDEQFF. CDR3 nucleotide sequence: TGTGCCAGCGCACGGACAGGAGATGAGCAGTTCTTC.

V gene TRBV6-2 or TRBV6-3 combines with J gene TRBJ1-2; possible D gene TRBD1, 5 bases. Germline V gene sequence: CDR1 MNHEY, CDR2 SVGEGT. Trimming pared 6 bases from V and 3 bases from J, leaving 14 bases between. The CDR3 contains 14 residues. DNA for the CDR3: TGTGCCAGCAGCCGCCGGGGGGGGGACTATGGCTACACCTTC. This codes for CASSRRGGDYGYTF.